This TCR beta chain was captured in a study of response to subunit inactivated influenza vaccine. Overall study findings and caveats: A suggestion made by the authors is that each seasonal influenza vaccination recruits few new T cells.

After removal of 2 bases from V and 5 bases from J, the junction contained 14 bases not matched to a gene. The germline V gene has CDR1 SGHRS and CDR2 YFSETQ. This CDR3 has 18 amino acids. On this clonotype itself: Its antigen is not identified.

TCRdb passed the RT-PCR reads through MiXCR, listing each CDR3 protein once. The table has fewer than 800,000 distinct CDR3 sequences, around 16% seen once. The sequence was obtained from a man over 45 who received an inactivated influenza vaccine. This specimen was PBMCs from blood, taken roughly 13 days after vaccination. V usage is TRBV5-1 and J usage is TRBJ2-5, with TRBD1 identical over 11 bases. CDR3 in DNA: TGCGCCAGCAGCTTTGGGACAGGGGGACTAATATACCCGGAGACCCAGTACTTC. It specifies CASSFGTGGLIYPETQYF.